Sequencing of this T cell receptor beta chain was carried out in a study of cytomegalovirus exposure and HLA in healthy donors. In the PCR, 60 Vbeta and 13 Jbeta primers were used. Assay used: immunoSEQ multiplex PCR; TCRdb lists only in-frame clones, some missing. The repertoire has more than 100,000 clones, over 80% of them found once; the top ten carry around 0.24%. Sampled while nominally healthy, donors likely had unrecorded immune exposures. Study results and caveats: Later findings reportedly placed an Asian-associated ancestry cluster below the approximately 670-donor mean for N-insertions. For cytomegalovirus status, the classifier reportedly gave diagnoses with high specificity and sensitivity.

The CDR3 sequence is 15 residues long. Germline V CDR1 and CDR2: SGDLS, YYNGEE. After removal of 4 bases from V and 10 bases from J, the junction contained 16 bases not matched to a gene. Details on this clone: Its target is not known.

The sequenced sample was PBMCs. The rearrangement links TRBV9 to TRBJ1-2, with TRBD1 identical over 7 bases. The clonotype comes from a middle-aged man in good health and CMV-seronegative. CDR3 in DNA: TGTGCCAGCAGCTCTACAGGGGATGGTCGTACCGACTACACCTTC. It yields the protein CASSSTGDGRTDYTF.